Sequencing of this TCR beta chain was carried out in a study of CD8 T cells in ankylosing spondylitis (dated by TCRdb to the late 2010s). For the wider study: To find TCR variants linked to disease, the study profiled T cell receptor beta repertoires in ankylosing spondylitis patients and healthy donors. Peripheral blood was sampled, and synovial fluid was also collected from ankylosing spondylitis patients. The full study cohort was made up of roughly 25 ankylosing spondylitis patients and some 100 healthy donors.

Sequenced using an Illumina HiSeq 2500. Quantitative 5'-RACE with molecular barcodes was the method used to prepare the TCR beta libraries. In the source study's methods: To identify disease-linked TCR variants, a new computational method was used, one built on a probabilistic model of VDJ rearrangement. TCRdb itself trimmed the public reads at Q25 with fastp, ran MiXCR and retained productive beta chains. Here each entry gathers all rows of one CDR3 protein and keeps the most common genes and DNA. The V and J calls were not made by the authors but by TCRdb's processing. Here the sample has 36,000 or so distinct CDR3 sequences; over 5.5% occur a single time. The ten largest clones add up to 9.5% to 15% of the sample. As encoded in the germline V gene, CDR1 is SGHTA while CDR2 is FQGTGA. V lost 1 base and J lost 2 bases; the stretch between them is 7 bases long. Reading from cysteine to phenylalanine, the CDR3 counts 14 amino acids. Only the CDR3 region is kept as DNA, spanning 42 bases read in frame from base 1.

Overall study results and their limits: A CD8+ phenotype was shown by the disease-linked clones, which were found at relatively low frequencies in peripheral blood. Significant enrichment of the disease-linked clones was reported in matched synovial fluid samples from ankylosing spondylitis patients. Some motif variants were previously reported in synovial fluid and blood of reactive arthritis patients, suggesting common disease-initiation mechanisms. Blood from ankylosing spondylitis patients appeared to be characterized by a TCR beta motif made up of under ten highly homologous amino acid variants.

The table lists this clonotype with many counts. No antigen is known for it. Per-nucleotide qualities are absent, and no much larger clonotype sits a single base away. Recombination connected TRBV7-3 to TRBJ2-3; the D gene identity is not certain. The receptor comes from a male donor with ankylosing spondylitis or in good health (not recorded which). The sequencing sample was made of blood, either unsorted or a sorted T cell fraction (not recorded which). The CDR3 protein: CASSLRTPTDTQYF. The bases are TGTGCCAGCAGCTTAAGGACCCCCACAGATACGCAGTATTTT.